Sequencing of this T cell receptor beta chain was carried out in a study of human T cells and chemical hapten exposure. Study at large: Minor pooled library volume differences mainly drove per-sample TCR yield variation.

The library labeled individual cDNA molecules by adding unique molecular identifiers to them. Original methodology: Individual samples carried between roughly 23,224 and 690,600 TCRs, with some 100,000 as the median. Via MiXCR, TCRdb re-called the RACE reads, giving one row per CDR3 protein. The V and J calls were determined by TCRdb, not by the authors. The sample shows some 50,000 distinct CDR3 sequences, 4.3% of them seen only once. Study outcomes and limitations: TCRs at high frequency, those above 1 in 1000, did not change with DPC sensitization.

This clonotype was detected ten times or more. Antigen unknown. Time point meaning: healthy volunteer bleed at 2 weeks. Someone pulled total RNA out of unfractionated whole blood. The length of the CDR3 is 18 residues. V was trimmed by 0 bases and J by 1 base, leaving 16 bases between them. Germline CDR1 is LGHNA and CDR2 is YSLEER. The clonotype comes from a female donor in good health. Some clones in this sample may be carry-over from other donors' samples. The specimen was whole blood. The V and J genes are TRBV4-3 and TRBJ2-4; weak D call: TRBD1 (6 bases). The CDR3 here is CASSQDWRSQGAKNIQYF. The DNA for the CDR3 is TGCGCCAGCAGCCAAGATTGGAGGAGCCAGGGGGCCAAAAACATTCAGTACTTC.